Listed below are T cell receptor beta chains from one sample, sequenced in a study of T cells in Graves' hyperthyroidism and ophthalmopathy. Each CDR3 protein is one row after TCRdb ran MiXCR on the multiplex PCR reads. The sample holds roughly 500,000 distinct CDR3 sequences, 40% to 50% seen once. What was sequenced was peripheral blood or thyroid tissue (not recorded which). The receptors come from an adult woman with Graves' disease, either hyperthyroidism or ophthalmopathy (not recorded which). Both conserved end residues are trimmed from each CDR3.

j_call: NA; v_call: TRBV7-2; cdr3_aa: ASSLRWASGSSREQF
j_call: TRBJ1-5; v_call: TRBV6-6; cdr3_aa: ASSYSQGRPQH
j_call: TRBJ1-6; v_call: TRBV6-6; cdr3_aa: AISGGDRGYNSPLH
j_call: TRBJ2-1; v_call: TRBV2; cdr3_aa: ASSGRVISNEQF
j_call: TRBJ1-4; v_call: TRBV7-9; cdr3_aa: ASSLSPRTAGEKLF
j_call: TRBJ1-5; v_call: TRBV5-6; cdr3_aa: ASSFGGLGQPQH
j_call: TRBJ1-1; v_call: TRBV6-5; cdr3_aa: ASSYDYKEIMNTEAF
j_call: TRBJ1-5; v_call: TRBV29-1; cdr3_aa: SVKAQGGNQPQH
j_call: TRBJ2-7; v_call: TRBV20-1; cdr3_aa: SAWDRGGQEQY
j_call: TRBJ2-5; v_call: TRBV2; cdr3_aa: ASSGGTGVETQY
j_call: TRBJ2-7; v_call: TRBV11-2; cdr3_aa: ASSFPDRANFYEQY
j_call: TRBJ1-5; v_call: TRBV20-1; cdr3_aa: SAQGLADTVYSNQPQH
j_call: TRBJ2-2; v_call: TRBV4-2; cdr3_aa: ASATSGNTGELF
j_call: TRBJ2-1; v_call: TRBV2; cdr3_aa: ASRGALAGEEF
j_call: TRBJ2-2; v_call: TRBV2; cdr3_aa: AWRGGTGELF
j_call: TRBJ1-1; v_call: TRBV6-1; cdr3_aa: ASSEDPGYTEAF
j_call: TRBJ2-5; v_call: TRBV25-1; cdr3_aa: ASSDMGGGRETQY
j_call: TRBJ2-7; v_call: TRBV7-2; cdr3_aa: ASSLVTAAEQY
j_call: TRBJ1-1; v_call: TRBV29-1; cdr3_aa: SVEVGTILGEAF
j_call: TRBJ1-2; v_call: TRBV19; cdr3_aa: ASSVVVQGKGYGYT
j_call: TRBJ1-2; v_call: TRBV29-1; cdr3_aa: SPGTEGFSGYT
j_call: TRBJ1-2; v_call: TRBV20-1; cdr3_aa: SVSAMGYGYT
j_call: TRBJ1-1; v_call: TRBV9; cdr3_aa: ASTHTEAF
j_call: TRBJ1-3; v_call: TRBV6-6; cdr3_aa: ASSAGGFFSGNTIY
j_call: TRBJ2-6; v_call: TRBV2; cdr3_aa: ASKETVLT
j_call: TRBJ1-6; v_call: TRBV12-3/TRBV12-4; cdr3_aa: ASSFRGARSEGSPLH
j_call: TRBJ2-2; v_call: TRBV3-1; cdr3_aa: ASSQGTGGWTGELF
j_call: TRBJ1-2; v_call: TRBV2; cdr3_aa: ASSEQNDWETYGYT
j_call: TRBJ1-5; v_call: TRBV7-9; cdr3_aa: ASSLDTINSNQPQH
j_call: TRBJ1-5; v_call: TRBV10-3; cdr3_aa: AISDIYSNQPQH
j_call: TRBJ2-7; v_call: TRBV24-1; cdr3_aa: ATSDWGGGLQY
j_call: TRBJ1-1; v_call: TRBV7-9; cdr3_aa: ASSSPGQVNTEAF
j_call: TRBJ1-2; v_call: TRBV20-1; cdr3_aa: SARGATAAHGYT
j_call: TRBJ2-5; v_call: TRBV29-1; cdr3_aa: SVEREVHGETQY
j_call: TRBJ2-7; v_call: TRBV20-1; cdr3_aa: SARRTSAYEQY
j_call: TRBJ1-1; v_call: TRBV5-1; cdr3_aa: ASSQDSGGRPEAF
j_call: TRBJ2-7; v_call: TRBV7-2; cdr3_aa: ASGTSASSYEQY
j_call: TRBJ1-4; v_call: TRBV29-1; cdr3_aa: SVETGYEKLF
j_call: TRBJ1-5; v_call: TRBV15; cdr3_aa: ATSRAGGGQPQH
j_call: TRBJ1-4; v_call: TRBV10-3; cdr3_aa: AISEQRDEKLF
j_call: TRBJ1-6; v_call: TRBV20-1; cdr3_aa: SGKSLGRRNSPLH
j_call: TRBJ2-7; v_call: TRBV7-2; cdr3_aa: TSSFPRQGYEQY